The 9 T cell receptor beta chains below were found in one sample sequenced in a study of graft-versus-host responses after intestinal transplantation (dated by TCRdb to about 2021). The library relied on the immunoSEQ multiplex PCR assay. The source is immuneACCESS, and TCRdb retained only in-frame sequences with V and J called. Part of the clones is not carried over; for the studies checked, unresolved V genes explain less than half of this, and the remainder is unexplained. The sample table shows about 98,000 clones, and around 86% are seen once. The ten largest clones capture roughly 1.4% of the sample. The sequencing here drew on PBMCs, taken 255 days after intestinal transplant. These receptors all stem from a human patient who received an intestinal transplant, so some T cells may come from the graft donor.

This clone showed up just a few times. The CDR3 loop reads CASSTPGNNSPLHF. For the CDR3, the DNA is TGTGCCAGCAGTACTCCAGGGAATAATTCACCCCTCCACTTT. The chain recombines TRBV6-1 with TRBJ1-6, with TRBD1 as a possible D gene (5 bases). Germline V gene sequence: CDR1 MNHNS, CDR2 SASEGT. This CDR3 is 14 amino acids long. V shed 5 bases and J shed 5 bases, with 10 bases lying between them.

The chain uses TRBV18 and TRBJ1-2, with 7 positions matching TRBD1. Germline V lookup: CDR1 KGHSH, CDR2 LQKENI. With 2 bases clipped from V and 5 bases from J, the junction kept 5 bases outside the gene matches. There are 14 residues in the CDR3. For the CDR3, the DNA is TGTGCCAGCTCACCAGCGCCGACAGGGTATGGCTACACCTTC. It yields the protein CASSPAPTGYGYTF. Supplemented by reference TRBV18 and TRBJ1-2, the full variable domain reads NAGVMQNPRHLVRRRGQEARLRCSPMKGHSHVYWYRQLPEEGLKFMVYLQKENIIDESGMPKERFSAEFPKEGPSILRIQQVVRGDSAAYFCASSPAPTGYGYTFGSGTRLTVV.

The CDR3 here is CSVEGETSGSYEQYF. The CDR3 region has the DNA TGCAGCGTTGAAGGGGAGACTAGCGGCTCCTACGAGCAGTACTTC. The chain employs TRBV29-1 and TRBJ2-7; 9 nucleotides agree with TRBD2. Germline V gives CDR1 SQVTM, CDR2 ANQGSEA. The CDR3 covers 15 residues. With V trimmed by 1 base and J by 0 bases, 4 bases remained unmatched.

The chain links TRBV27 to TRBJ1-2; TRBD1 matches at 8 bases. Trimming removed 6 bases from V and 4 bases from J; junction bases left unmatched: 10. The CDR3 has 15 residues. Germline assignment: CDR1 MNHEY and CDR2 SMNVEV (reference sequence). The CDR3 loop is CASSRGTGGGYGYTF. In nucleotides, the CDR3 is TGTGCCAGCAGCCGAGGGACAGGAGGCGGCTATGGCTACACCTTC.

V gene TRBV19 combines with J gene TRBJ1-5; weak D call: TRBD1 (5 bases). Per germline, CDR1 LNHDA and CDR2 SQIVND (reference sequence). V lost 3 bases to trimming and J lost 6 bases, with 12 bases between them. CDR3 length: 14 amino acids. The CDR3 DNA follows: TGTGCCAGTAGTATGGTACAGGTTGGTCAGCCCCAGCATTTT. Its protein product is CASSMVQVGQPQHF.

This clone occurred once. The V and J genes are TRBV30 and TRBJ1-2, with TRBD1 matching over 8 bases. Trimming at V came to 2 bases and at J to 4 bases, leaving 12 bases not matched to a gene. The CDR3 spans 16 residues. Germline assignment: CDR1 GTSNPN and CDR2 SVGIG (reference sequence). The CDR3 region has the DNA TGTGCCTGGAGTCCCTTGGACAGGGACGAATTCTATGGCTACACCTTC. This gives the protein CAWSPLDRDEFYGYTF.

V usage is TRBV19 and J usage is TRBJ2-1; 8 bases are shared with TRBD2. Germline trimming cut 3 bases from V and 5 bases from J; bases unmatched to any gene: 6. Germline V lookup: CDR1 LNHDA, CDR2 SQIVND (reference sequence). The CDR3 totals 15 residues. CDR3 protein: CASSISGDLDNEQFF. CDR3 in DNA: TGTGCCAGTAGTATTAGCGGGGACCTAGACAATGAGCAGTTCTTC. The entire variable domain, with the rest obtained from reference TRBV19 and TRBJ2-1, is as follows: DGGITQSPKYLFRKEGQNVTLSCEQNLNHDAMYWYRQDPGQGLRLIYYSQIVNDFQKGDIAEGYSVSREKKESFPLTVTSAQKNPTAFYLCASSISGDLDNEQFFGPGTRLTVL.

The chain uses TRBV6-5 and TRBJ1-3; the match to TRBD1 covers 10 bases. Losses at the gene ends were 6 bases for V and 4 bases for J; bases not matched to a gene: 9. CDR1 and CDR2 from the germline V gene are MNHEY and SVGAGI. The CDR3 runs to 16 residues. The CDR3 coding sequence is TGTGCCAGCAGCTACGGACAGGGGGTGGTGGGAAACACCATATATTTT. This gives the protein CASSYGQGVVGNTIYF.

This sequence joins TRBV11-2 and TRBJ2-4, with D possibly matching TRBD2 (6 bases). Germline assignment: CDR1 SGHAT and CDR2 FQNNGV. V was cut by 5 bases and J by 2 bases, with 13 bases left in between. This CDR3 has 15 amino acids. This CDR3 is CASSGTGDPKNIQYF. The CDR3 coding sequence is TGTGCCAGCAGCGGGACGGGGGATCCCAAAAACATTCAGTACTTC.